This record looks at one T cell receptor beta chain sequence and its context. This may arise from a read error, as a much more abundant clone is one base away. The length of the CDR3 is 16 residues. Trimming took 3 bases from V and 4 from J, leaving 18 bases between them. The germline gives CDR1 SGDLS, CDR2 YYNGEE. The sorted Tregs were CD4+CD25+CD127-/low cells. Semi-nested PCR with Nested Universal Primer A followed constant-region reverse priming of full-length variable regions. TCRdb reanalysed the 5' RACE reads using MiXCR and keeps one entry per CDR3 protein. Among approximately 58,000 distinct CDR3 sequences listed, 26% were seen once.

Sequenced sample: tumor-infiltrating Tregs sorted from the breast tumor. The rearrangement joins TRBV9 to TRBJ2-3; possibly TRBD1 or TRBD2 for D (5 bases each). This receptor was identified in a female donor with breast cancer. In DNA form, the CDR3 reads TGTGCCAGCAGCGGAATGCTGGGACGGTTGGCAGATACGCAGTATTTT. It codes for CASSGMLGRLADTQYF.